These 18 T cell receptor beta chains were all obtained from the same sample, sequenced in a study of blood T cell repertoires in COVID-19 (TCRdb year 2020). The library was built by means of the immunoSEQ multiplex PCR assay. This immuneACCESS table, as held by TCRdb, lists in-frame sequences with V and J called but not all clones. Of the missing ones, under half trace to an unresolved V gene in checked studies; the others have no known cause. Recorded for this sample are more than 200,000 clones; less than 90% of them occurred a single time. 1.7% of the sample comes from the top ten. Specimen: peripheral blood. These receptors all stem from a man aged 65-85 years with acute or convalescent COVID-19.

A note on this clone: A read error may be the cause here, since a much bigger clone is one base away. The V gene is TRBV7-8, the J gene TRBJ1-5; D remains ambiguous. V lost 5 bases, J lost 0 bases, and 5 bases lay in between. Looked up from germline, CDR1 is SGHVS and CDR2 is FQNEAQ. This CDR3 has 13 amino acids. This chain's CDR3 is CASSHYSNQPQHF. For the CDR3, the DNA is TGTGCCAGCAGCCATTATAGCAATCAGCCCCAGCATTTT.

V usage is TRBV5-1 and J usage is TRBJ2-3, with D possibly being TRBD1 (6 bases). CDR3 length: 18 amino acids. The germline V gene has CDR1 SGHRS and CDR2 YFSETQ. V was pared by 0 bases and J by 2 bases, with 19 bases between. As DNA, the CDR3 is TGCGCCAGCAGCTTGGGGACAGACTTTCATACCCTCACAGATACGCAGTATTTT. Its translation is CASSLGTDFHTLTDTQYF. Based on the CDR3 plus reference TRBV5-1 and TRBJ2-3, the full variable domain is KAGVTQTPRYLIKTRGQQVTLSCSPISGHRSVSWYQQTPGQGLQFLFEYFSETQRNKGNFPGRFSGRQFSNSRSEMNVSTLELGDSALYLCASSLGTDFHTLTDTQYFGPGTRLTVL.

V usage is TRBV3-1 (or the pseudogene TRBV3-2) and J usage is TRBJ2-2, with D possibly being TRBD2 (7 bases). There are 16 residues in the CDR3. From germline, CDR1 is LGHDT and CDR2 YNNKEL (reference sequence). Trimming cost V 4 bases and J 5 bases, with 17 bases left between them. The CDR3 loop reads CASSLGGGGSTGELFF. The CDR3 DNA sequence: TGTGCCAGCAGCCTCGGGGGAGGGGGTAGTACCGGGGAGCTGTTTTTT.

The rearrangement uses TRBV6-5 and TRBJ2-7, with 7 bases fitting TRBD1. Per the germline V gene, CDR1 is MNHEY and CDR2 is SVGAGI. The CDR3 has 12 amino acids. V shed 10 bases, J shed 1 base, and the junction held 4 bases outside the gene matches. The CDR3 DNA follows: TGTGCCACCCGACAGGGTTCCTACGAGCAGTACTTC. This sequence encodes CATRQGSYEQYF.

CDR3: CASYRGTGNSPLHF. The CDR3 nucleotides read TGTGCCTCTTACCGAGGGACAGGGAATTCACCCCTCCACTTT. This sequence joins TRBV28 and TRBJ1-6; TRBD1 matches 9 bases. The CDR3 is 14 residues long. V lost 11 bases and J lost 7; bases outside the gene matches: 9. Germline V gene sequence: CDR1 MDHEN, CDR2 SYDVKM. The full variable domain, completed using reference TRBV28 and TRBJ1-6, is DVKVTQSSRYLVKRTGEKVFLECVQDMDHENMFWYRQDPGLGLRLIYFSYDVKMKEKGDIPEGYSVSREKKERFSLILESASTNQTSMYLCASYRGTGNSPLHFGNGTRLTVT.

The V call is TRBV6-5, the J call TRBJ1-5, with D unresolved. This CDR3 region has 14 residues. Looked up from germline, CDR1 is MNHEY and CDR2 is SVGAGI. With 6 bases removed from V and 6 bases from J, the gap between germline ends came to 15 bases. CDR3 coding DNA: TGTGCCAGCAGCCCGGACCTCGGGAGTCAGCCCCAGCATTTT. Protein sequence: CASSPDLGSQPQHF.

Regarding this clone: This sample includes further DNA sequences coding for the same CDR3. The chain couples TRBV6-1 to TRBJ1-2; possible D gene TRBD1, 5 bases. Trimming removed 3 bases at V and 4 bases at J, with 9 bases between. Germline CDR1 is MNHNS and CDR2 is SASEGT. The CDR3 contains 13 residues. This CDR3 reads CASSEQGSYGYTF. CDR3 DNA sequence: TGTGCCAGCAGTGAGCAGGGAAGCTATGGCTACACCTTC.

The rearrangement joins TRBV18 to TRBJ1-5, with TRBD1 identical over 9 bases. The ends lost 3 bases at V and 6 bases at J; junction bases unmatched: 3. CDR1 is KGHSH, CDR2 LQKENI, per germline. The CDR3 has 14 amino acids. CDR3 loop: CASSPGTGSQPQHF. CDR3 bases: TGTGCCAGCTCACCGGGGACAGGGAGTCAGCCCCAGCATTTT. Drawing the rest from reference TRBV18 and TRBJ1-5, the complete variable domain is NAGVMQNPRHLVRRRGQEARLRCSPMKGHSHVYWYRQLPEEGLKFMVYLQKENIIDESGMPKERFSAEFPKEGPSILRIQQVVRGDSAAYFCASSPGTGSQPQHFGDGTRLSIL.

CDR3 in DNA: TGTGCCAGCAGACCGACTAGTATGGAAGATACGCAGTATTTT. Its protein product is CASRPTSMEDTQYF. This chain uses TRBV7-8 with TRBJ2-3, with D tentatively TRBD2 (6 bases). The CDR3 is made up of 14 amino acids. The germline V gene has CDR1 SGHVS and CDR2 FQNEAQ. The V end lost 6 bases, the J end lost 5 bases, and 15 bases lay between the germline ends.

The chain couples TRBV2 to TRBJ1-2; no firm D call. The CDR3 totals 13 residues. The germline gives CDR1 SNHLY, CDR2 FYNNEI. V was pared by 7 bases and J by 2 bases, with 11 bases between. CDR3 sequence: CASNPGSNYGYTF. The CDR3 DNA reads TGTGCCAGCAATCCGGGATCCAACTATGGCTACACCTTC.

The chain combines TRBV6-5 with TRBJ1-1; 7 bases align to TRBD1. CDR1 is MNHEY and CDR2 is SVGAGI in the germline V gene. The ends lost 2 bases at V and 4 bases at J; junction bases unmatched: 7. The CDR3 sequence is 15 residues long. CDR3 coding DNA: TGTGCCAGCAGTTACGGGACAGCCAGTCGCACTGAAGCTTTCTTT. It encodes CASSYGTASRTEAFF.

This rearrangement joins TRBV28 to TRBJ1-2; 12 nucleotides agree with TRBD1. V was clipped by 4 bases and J by 7 bases; unmatched bases: 10. The CDR3 runs to 16 residues. Germline V CDR1 and CDR2: MDHEN, SYDVKM. The CDR3 DNA is TGTGCCAGCAGTTACTATTCTCCGGGACAGGGGGCTGGCTACACCTTC. Amino acids: CASSYYSPGQGAGYTF.

This rearrangement joins TRBV19 to TRBJ1-2; 8 nucleotides match TRBD1. With 8 bases clipped from V and 6 bases from J, the junction kept 14 bases outside the gene matches. From germline, CDR1 is LNHDA and CDR2 SQIVND (reference sequence). The CDR3 loop spans 15 amino acids. CDR3 loop: CASSSTQGVMNGYTF. CDR3 in DNA: TGTGCCAGTTCCTCAACACAGGGGGTAATGAATGGCTACACCTTC.

Only a few counts were recorded for this clone. The chain is built from TRBV19 and TRBJ1-2; D call uncertain. Trimming took 3 bases from V and 8 from J, leaving 16 bases between them. The germline V gene encodes CDR1 LNHDA and CDR2 SQIVND (reference sequence). CDR3 length: 14 residues. CDR3 amino acids: CASSIAGIRSGYTF. In DNA form, the CDR3 reads TGTGCCAGTAGTATCGCGGGTATTAGATCGGGCTACACCTTC.

The CDR3 DNA reads TGCGCCAGCAGCTTGGGGCAGGGGAATTTTGGCGGAAACACCATATATTTT. Protein: CASSLGQGNFGGNTIYF. J is TRBJ1-3 and V is TRBV5-1, with a possible D match to TRBD1 (6 bases). The CDR3 covers 17 residues. V lost 0 bases to trimming and J lost 4 bases, with 17 bases between them. The V gene's germline CDR1 is SGHRS and CDR2 YFSETQ.

This clone was seen more than once but under ten times. This same CDR3 is encoded by further DNA sequences in the sample. The chain links TRBV18 to TRBJ2-5; 9 nucleotides agree with TRBD2. Per the germline V gene, CDR1 is KGHSH and CDR2 is LQKENI. V was clipped by 3 bases and J by 4 bases; unmatched bases: 0. This CDR3 is built from 13 residues. CDR3 DNA sequence: TGTGCCAGCTCACCGGGACTAGCAGAGACCCAGTACTTC. Amino acid sequence: CASSPGLAETQYF.

J is TRBJ1-1 and V is TRBV7-2; TRBD1 is a possible D gene (5 bases). Germline V CDR1 and CDR2: SGHTA, FQGNSA. The CDR3 is made up of 14 amino acids. V was trimmed by 2 bases and J by 2 bases, leaving 9 bases between them. The CDR3 nucleotides read TGTGCCAGCAGCTTACAGGGTTTCAACACTGAAGCTTTCTTT. This codes for CASSLQGFNTEAFF. Combining the CDR3 with reference TRBV7-2 and TRBJ1-1 gives the whole variable domain GAGVSQSPSNKVTEKGKDVELRCDPISGHTALYWYRQSLGQGLEFLIYFQGNSAPDKSGLPSDRFSAERTGGSVSTLTIQRTQQEDSAVYLCASSLQGFNTEAFFGQGTRLTVV.

The chain joins TRBV2 to TRBJ2-3; possibly TRBD2 for D (6 bases). The germline CDR1 and CDR2 sequences are SNHLY and FYNNEI. The CDR3 extends over 16 amino acids. V lost 1 base, J lost 0 bases, and 11 bases lay in between. The CDR3 DNA follows: TGTGCCAGCAGTGAAGATGGCGGGACGAGCACAGATACGCAGTATTTT. Translation: CASSEDGGTSTDTQYF.